The 28 T cell receptor beta chains in this list originate from one sample, sequenced in a study of blood T cell repertoires in COVID-19. Profiling relied on immunoSEQ multiplex PCR, and the TCRdb table lists in-frame clones only, not all of them. The data hold about 350,000 clones, with about 90% observed a single time. The material sequenced was peripheral blood. All receptors derive from a woman aged 18 to 35 who had recovered from COVID-19.

DNA for the CDR3: TGTGCCAGCAACCTCGAGGGAAGATATGGCTACACCTTC. Translated, it gives CASNLEGRYGYTF. This sequence joins TRBV12-3 or TRBV12-4 and TRBJ1-2; unclear D gene. There are 13 residues in the CDR3. Deletions cut 7 bases from V and 5 bases from J, with 14 bases between.

The chain recombines TRBV4-1 with TRBJ1-2; 9 positions agree with TRBD1. The CDR3 loop spans 15 amino acids. V lost 0 bases to trimming and J lost 7 bases; unmatched junction nucleotides: 6. Germline-derived CDR1 and CDR2 are MGHRA and YSYEKL. CDR3 bases: TGCGCCAGCAGCCAAGAATACAGGGGGCGCCCTGGCTACACCTTC. This sequence encodes CASSQEYRGRPGYTF.

The rearrangement links TRBV7-6 to TRBJ2-1; 9 nucleotides match TRBD2. CDR1 and CDR2 from the germline V gene are SGHVS and FNYEAQ. Trimming removed 6 bases from V and 8 bases from J; junction bases left unmatched: 11. This CDR3 is 15 amino acids long. This CDR3 reads CASRPRGRVPDEQFF. CDR3 nucleotide sequence: TGTGCCAGCAGACCTCGCGGGAGGGTCCCTGATGAGCAGTTCTTC.

As DNA, the CDR3 is TGTGCCAGCAGCCTAGAGACAACCGGGGAGCTGTTTTTT. Its protein is CASSLETTGELFF. The V gene is TRBV7-9, the J gene TRBJ2-2; no clear D. Trimming pared 5 bases from V and 5 bases from J, leaving 9 bases between. This CDR3 has 13 amino acids. Germline V CDR1 and CDR2: SEHNR, FQNEAQ (reference sequence).

CDR3 nucleotides: TGTGCCAGCAGCTTGGGTACCTCCATAGTTGCAACTAATGAAAAACTGTTTTTT. Protein product: CASSLGTSIVATNEKLFF. V is TRBV5-5 and J is TRBJ1-4; D remains ambiguous. V was trimmed by 0 bases and J by 0 bases, leaving 15 bases between them. The CDR3 loop spans 18 amino acids. Per the germline V gene, CDR1 is SGHKS and CDR2 is YYEKEE (reference sequence).

The chain joins TRBV27 to TRBJ2-5, with 12 bases identical to TRBD2. Germline V gene sequence: CDR1 MNHEY, CDR2 SMNVEV (reference sequence). V lost 5 bases to trimming and J lost 5 bases; unmatched junction nucleotides: 9. The CDR3 totals 16 residues. The CDR3 DNA sequence: TGTGCCAGCAGTCGGAGACTAGCGGGAGATTTGGAGACCCAGTACTTC. Protein product: CASSRRLAGDLETQYF.

The chain recombines TRBV11-2 with TRBJ2-7; 11 nucleotides line up with TRBD2. This CDR3 is 15 amino acids long. With V trimmed by 3 bases and J by 2 bases, 3 bases remained unmatched. The germline gives CDR1 SGHAT, CDR2 FQNNGV. As DNA, the CDR3 is TGTGCCAGCAGCTTTGGGACTAGCGGAACCTACGAGCAGTACGTC. Residues: CASSFGTSGTYEQYV.

V usage is TRBV6-5 and J usage is TRBJ1-1, with D maybe TRBD1 (5 bases). The germline CDR1 and CDR2 sequences are MNHEY and SVGAGI. This CDR3 contains 14 residues. Deletions cut 6 bases from V and 4 bases from J, with 15 bases between. CDR3 in DNA: TGTGCCAGCAGCCGGAAAAGACAGACCACTGAAGCTTTCTTT. Translating it yields CASSRKRQTTEAFF.

This chain joins TRBV7-2 and TRBJ2-2, with 9 bases aligning to TRBD2. Trimming removed 5 bases from V and 2 bases from J; junction bases left unmatched: 6. Germline CDR1 and CDR2: SGHTA and FQGNSA. The CDR3 totals 16 residues. This CDR3 reads CASSPRLAVNTGELFF. The CDR3 DNA reads TGTGCCAGCAGCCCCCGACTAGCGGTTAACACCGGGGAGCTGTTTTTT.

This chain connects TRBV21-1 to TRBJ2-1; the table's D call of TRBD2 was not tested on the DNA. TRBV21-1 is termed a pseudogene. There are 15 residues in the CDR3. DNA for the CDR3: TGTGCCAGCAGCCCCAAGACTAGCGGGGGGGGAAAAGAGTTCTTC. The encoded protein is CASSPKTSGGGKEFF.

The table lists this clone with a count of one. The chain is built from TRBV5-8 and TRBJ1-4; TRBD1 agrees at 11 bases. The CDR3 loop spans 14 amino acids. J gave up 8 bases and V 4 bases, and 4 bases lay outside the gene matches. CDR1 is SGHTS and CDR2 is YDEGEE in the germline V gene. In DNA, the CDR3 is TGTGCCAGCAGCCGGACAGGGGGCGCAGAAAAACTGTTTTTT. As protein: CASSRTGGAEKLFF.

This clone was counted a few times. This chain connects TRBV11-3 to TRBJ2-2; 12 bases map to TRBD2. The CDR3 loop spans 13 amino acids. The germline V gene encodes CDR1 SGHNT and CDR2 YENEEA. The V and J ends lost 10 bases and 4 bases, in that order; junction bases with no gene match: 1. The CDR3 DNA follows: TGTGCCATGACTAGCGGGAGCACCGGGGAGCTGTTTTTT. This encodes CAMTSGSTGELFF.

The J gene is TRBJ2-5, the V gene TRBV24-1; 10 nucleotides line up with TRBD1. V gave up 3 bases and J gave up 1 base; unmatched junction bases: 7. Germline loops: CDR1 KGHDR, CDR2 SFDVKD. This CDR3 is built from 17 residues. CDR3 loop: CATSDTPGQGTQETQYF. The CDR3, as DNA: TGTGCCACCAGTGATACACCGGGACAGGGGACCCAAGAGACCCAGTACTTC.

The chain has TRBV6-8 and TRBJ2-5; D perhaps matches TRBD1 (6 bases). The length of the CDR3 is 14 residues. V was clipped by 1 base and J by 5 bases, with 11 bases between them. Germline V gene data show CDR1 as MNHGY and CDR2 as SAAAGT. CDR3 nucleotides: TGTGCCAGCAGTTACTGGTCTCAGGGGGAGACCCAGTACTTC. Encoded protein: CASSYWSQGETQYF.

CDR3 sequence: CARASGGWQGAWNTEAFF. Written as DNA, the CDR3 is TGTGCCAGAGCCTCAGGGGGATGGCAGGGGGCATGGAACACTGAAGCTTTCTTT. The rearrangement uses TRBV2 and TRBJ1-1, with 8 bases aligning to TRBD1. The CDR3 sequence is 18 residues long. From germline, CDR1 is SNHLY and CDR2 FYNNEI. V shed 9 bases and J 1 base; nucleotides not matched to a gene: 19.

The rearrangement joins TRBV28 to TRBJ2-5; 8 nucleotides agree with TRBD1. The V segment lost 5 bases and the J segment 1 base; nucleotides outside the gene matches: 9. Germline V CDR1 and CDR2: MDHEN, SYDVKM. This CDR3 is built from 16 residues. The CDR3 DNA reads TGTGCCAGCAGTCCCCGGACAGGGTTGTTCCAAGAGACCCAGTACTTC. Translation gives CASSPRTGLFQETQYF. Together with reference TRBV28 and TRBJ2-5, the CDR3 gives the full variable domain: DVKVTQSSRYLVKRTGEKVFLECVQDMDHENMFWYRQDPGLGLRLIYFSYDVKMKEKGDIPEGYSVSREKKERFSLILESASTNQTSMYLCASSPRTGLFQETQYFGPGTRLLVL.

The CDR3 protein is CASSQAAGGSYNEQFF. In nucleotides, the CDR3 is TGCGCCAGCAGCCAAGCAGCGGGGGGTTCCTACAATGAGCAGTTCTTC. This rearrangement joins TRBV4-1 to TRBJ2-1, with TRBD2 matching over 9 bases. V gave up 1 base and J gave up 1 base; unmatched junction bases: 2. Germline values: CDR1 MGHRA, CDR2 YSYEKL. This CDR3 comprises 16 residues.

This rearrangement joins TRBV19 to TRBJ2-5; 12 bases agree with TRBD2. There are 14 residues in the CDR3. Germline loops: CDR1 LNHDA, CDR2 SQIVND (reference sequence). J gave up 3 bases and V 6 bases, and 2 bases lay outside the gene matches. CDR3 sequence reads: CASSTSGRKETQYF. DNA of the CDR3: TGTGCCAGTAGCACTAGCGGGAGGAAAGAGACCCAGTACTTC. The entire variable domain, with the rest obtained from reference TRBV19 and TRBJ2-5, is as follows: DGGITQSPKYLFRKEGQNVTLSCEQNLNHDAMYWYRQDPGQGLRLIYYSQIVNDFQKGDIAEGYSVSREKKESFPLTVTSAQKNPTAFYLCASSTSGRKETQYFGPGTRLLVL.

The chain joins TRBV5-6 to TRBJ2-1; 16 bases align to TRBD2. After removal of 4 bases from V and 7 bases from J, the junction contained 5 bases not matched to a gene. This CDR3 region has 16 residues. Germline lookup yields CDR1 SGHDT and CDR2 YYEEEE. The CDR3 here is CASSRGLAGGTNEQFF. Written as DNA, the CDR3 is TGTGCCAGCAGCCGGGGACTAGCGGGAGGGACGAATGAGCAGTTCTTC.

This rearrangement joins TRBV15 to TRBJ1-5; D unclear. The V gene's germline CDR1 is LNHNV and CDR2 YYDKDF (reference sequence). There are 14 residues in the CDR3. V was clipped by 7 bases and J by 12 bases, with 22 bases between them. The CDR3 coding sequence is TGTGCCACCAAAAACTTACAAGCCGGGAGTAACCAGCATTTT. Amino acids: CATKNLQAGSNQHF. The full variable domain, its missing parts supplied by reference TRBV15 and TRBJ1-5, is DAMVIQNPRYQVTQFGKPVTLSCSQTLNHNVMYWYQQKSSQAPKLLFHYYDKDFNNEADTPDNFQSRRPNTSFCFLDIRSPGLGDTAMYLCATKNLQAGSNQHFGDGTRLSIL.

The chain uses TRBV6-5 and TRBJ2-2, with D possibly matching TRBD2 (6 bases). The CDR3 runs 16 residues. CDR1 and CDR2 (germline): MNHEY, SVGAGI. The V and J ends lost 2 bases and 0 bases respectively, with 10 bases between them. CDR3 nucleotides: TGTGCCAGCAGTTACCGCGGGACTGCGAACACCGGGGAGCTGTTTTTT. Residues: CASSYRGTANTGELFF.

The J gene is TRBJ2-7, the V gene TRBV6-2 or TRBV6-3, with TRBD2 matching over 8 bases. Germline trimming cut 2 bases from V and 2 bases from J; bases unmatched to any gene: 5. The CDR3 spans 15 residues. Germline CDR1 is MNHEY and CDR2 is SVGEGT. The CDR3 spells CASSYARGGTYEQYV. For the CDR3, the DNA is TGTGCCAGCAGTTACGCACGGGGGGGTACCTACGAGCAGTACGTC.

J is TRBJ2-1 and V is TRBV2; a possible D gene is TRBD2 (5 bases). CDR3 length: 12 residues. CDR1 is SNHLY and CDR2 is FYNNEI in the germline V gene. V dropped 7 bases and J dropped 6 bases, with 10 bases sitting between them. CDR3 amino acids: CASNGIRNEQFF. As DNA, the CDR3 is TGTGCCAGCAACGGGATCCGCAATGAGCAGTTCTTC.

This chain uses TRBV7-2 with TRBJ2-1; TRBD2 matches 12 bases. The CDR3 is 16 residues long. V lost 4 bases, J lost 6 bases, and 7 bases stayed unmatched. Germline CDR1 SGHTA, CDR2 FQGNSA. CDR3 residues: CASSSRRLAGANEQFF. The DNA of the CDR3 is TGTGCCAGCAGCTCCCGACGACTAGCGGGGGCCAATGAGCAGTTCTTC.

The chain uses TRBV4-1 and TRBJ2-1; D may be TRBD2 (6 bases). Trimming shortened V by 0 bases and J by 4 bases, and 13 bases separated the two germline ends. Germline lookup yields CDR1 MGHRA and CDR2 YSYEKL. The CDR3 length is 16 residues. The CDR3 reads CASSQDRAGPYNEQFF. The CDR3 nucleotides read TGCGCCAGCAGCCAAGATAGGGCGGGGCCATACAATGAGCAGTTCTTC.

This chain connects TRBV9 to TRBJ2-2; D remains ambiguous. The CDR3 covers 13 residues. The germline CDR1 and CDR2 sequences are SGDLS and YYNGEE. Trimming stripped 6 bases from V and 0 bases from J, with 6 bases between. The CDR3 DNA sequence: TGTGCCAGCACCCCATCGAACACCGGGGAGCTGTTTTTT. Its translation: CASTPSNTGELFF.

V and J are TRBV6-5 and TRBJ2-1; 8 bases align to TRBD2. The CDR3 loop spans 15 amino acids. Germline loops: CDR1 MNHEY, CDR2 SVGAGI. The J segment lost 2 bases and the V segment lost 6 bases, leaving 6 bases of the junction unmatched. DNA of the CDR3: TGTGCCAGCAGGGCTACTAGCGGCGCCTACAATGAGCAGTTCTTC. As protein: CASRATSGAYNEQFF.

This chain connects TRBV11-2 to TRBJ1-2; 7 bases align to TRBD1. This CDR3 contains 16 residues. V dropped 1 base and J dropped 0; count of bases not matched to a gene: 5. Germline CDR1 SGHAT, CDR2 FQNNGV. The CDR3 DNA is TGTGCCAGCAGCTTAGGGGCCGGGACAGCTAACTATGGCTACACCTTC. Translation: CASSLGAGTANYGYTF.